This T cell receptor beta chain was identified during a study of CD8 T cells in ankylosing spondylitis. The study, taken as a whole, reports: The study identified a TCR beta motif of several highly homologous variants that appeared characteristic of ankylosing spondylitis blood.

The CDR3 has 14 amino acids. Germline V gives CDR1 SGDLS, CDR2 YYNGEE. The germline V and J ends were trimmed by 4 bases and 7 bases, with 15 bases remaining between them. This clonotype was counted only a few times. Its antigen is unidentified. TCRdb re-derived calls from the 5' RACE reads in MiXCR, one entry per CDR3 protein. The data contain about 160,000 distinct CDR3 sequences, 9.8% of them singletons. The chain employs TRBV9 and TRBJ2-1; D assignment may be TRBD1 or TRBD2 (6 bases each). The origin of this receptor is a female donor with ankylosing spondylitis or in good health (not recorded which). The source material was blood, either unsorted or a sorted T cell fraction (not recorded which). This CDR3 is CASSPSGGQNEQFF. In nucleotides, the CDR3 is TGTGCCAGCAGCCCCTCCGGGGGACAAAATGAGCAGTTCTTC.